This T cell receptor beta chain is drawn from a study of blood T cell repertoires in COVID-19. Assay: immunoSEQ multiplex PCR; the TCRdb copy retains only in-frame clones and omits some. The sample consists of around 300,000 clones, around nine tenths of them appearing once. Unmatched junction bases numbered 4, after V lost 5 bases and J lost 4 bases. There are 13 residues in the CDR3. CDR1 and CDR2 from the germline V gene are MNHEY and SVGAGI. The age range of participants was about 18 to 90 years, with residence in more than 20 US areas. Participants' reported clinical history set cohort assignment. Before being deemed recovered, Cohort 3 donors had two negative PCRs, clearance, or symptom resolution.

This chain uses TRBV6-5 with TRBJ1-2, with TRBD1 matching 7 bases. This receptor was identified in a woman aged 40-49 years who had recovered from COVID-19. The specimen was PBMCs or T cells enriched from blood (not recorded which). The CDR3 DNA sequence: TGTGCCAGCAGTAGGGGACAGTTCTATGGCTACACCTTC. Its protein is CASSRGQFYGYTF.